Listed below are T cell receptor beta chains from one sample, sequenced in a study of blood T cell repertoires in COVID-19. Clones were sequenced by immunoSEQ multiplex PCR, and TCRdb holds only the in-frame ones, with some missing. Among about 98,000 clones listed, approximately 86% were seen once. Sequencing was done on a sample of peripheral blood. Receptor source: a man in his forties or fifties with acute or convalescent COVID-19. The CDR3 runs from the conserved cysteine through the conserved F or W. Each record gives: J gene, V gene, D gene, clone size, CDR3 protein, CDR3 DNA. A D gene is named only where the DNA matches it firmly. The size field is filled for only some rows; it gives once, few, many or a size class.

J gene: TRBJ1-5
V gene: TRBV5-8
D gene: .
clone size: .
CDR3 protein: CASSLTTVNQPQHF
CDR3 DNA: TGTGCCAGCAGCCTCACGACAGTCAATCAGCCCCAGCATTTT

J gene: TRBJ2-4
V gene: TRBV5-8
D gene: .
clone size: .
CDR3 protein: CASSLGQQVHIQYF
CDR3 DNA: TGTGCCAGCAGCTTGGGGCAACAGGTTCACATTCAGTACTTC

J gene: TRBJ1-4
V gene: TRBV7-8
D gene: .
clone size: .
CDR3 protein: CASRLGASTANEKLFF
CDR3 DNA: TGTGCCAGCAGGTTGGGAGCATCGACGGCTAATGAAAAACTGTTTTTT

J gene: TRBJ2-1
V gene: TRBV11-2
D gene: TRBD2
clone size: .
CDR3 protein: CASSRASGSYNEQFF
CDR3 DNA: TGTGCCAGCAGCAGAGCTAGCGGGAGCTACAATGAGCAGTTCTTC

J gene: TRBJ2-3
V gene: TRBV7-9
D gene: TRBD2
clone size: .
CDR3 protein: CASSLVGGLAGDLDTQYF
CDR3 DNA: TGTGCCAGCAGCTTAGTCGGCGGACTAGCGGGAGATCTGGATACGCAGTATTTT

J gene: TRBJ1-1
V gene: TRBV7-9
D gene: .
clone size: .
CDR3 protein: CASSHSRVTEAFF
CDR3 DNA: TGTGCCAGCAGCCACTCCCGGGTCACTGAAGCTTTCTTT

J gene: TRBJ2-7
V gene: TRBV7-8
D gene: TRBD1
clone size: .
CDR3 protein: CASSLGGTALYEQYF
CDR3 DNA: TGTGCCAGCAGCTTAGGTGGGACAGCCCTCTACGAGCAGTACTTC

J gene: TRBJ1-1
V gene: TRBV25-1
D gene: .
clone size: .
CDR3 protein: CASSEGLRNTEAFF
CDR3 DNA: TGTGCCAGCAGTGAAGGGCTGCGGAACACTGAAGCTTTCTTT

J gene: TRBJ2-2
V gene: TRBV12-5
D gene: .
clone size: .
CDR3 protein: CASGWDFPSGELFF
CDR3 DNA: TGTGCTAGTGGTTGGGACTTTCCTTCCGGGGAGCTGTTTTTT

J gene: TRBJ2-3
V gene: TRBV4-1
D gene: .
clone size: .
CDR3 protein: CASSLPYRGRADTQYF
CDR3 DNA: TGCGCCAGCAGCCTGCCGTACAGGGGGAGGGCAGATACGCAGTATTTT

J gene: TRBJ2-7
V gene: TRBV11-2
D gene: .
clone size: .
CDR3 protein: CASSLVTGFSYEQYF
CDR3 DNA: TGTGCCAGCAGCTTAGTTACAGGGTTCTCCTACGAGCAGTACTTC

J gene: TRBJ2-1
V gene: TRBV27
D gene: TRBD2
clone size: .
CDR3 protein: CASSLLAAYAEQFF
CDR3 DNA: TGTGCCAGCAGTTTACTAGCGGCCTACGCCGAGCAGTTCTTC

J gene: TRBJ1-2
V gene: TRBV18
D gene: .
clone size: .
CDR3 protein: CASSPARDYGYTF
CDR3 DNA: TGTGCCAGCTCACCGGCTCGGGATTATGGCTACACCTTC

J gene: TRBJ2-1
V gene: TRBV10-3
D gene: TRBD2
clone size: .
CDR3 protein: CATQGGLEVYNEQFF
CDR3 DNA: TGTGCCACCCAGGGCGGACTAGAGGTCTACAATGAGCAGTTCTTC

J gene: TRBJ2-2
V gene: TRBV5-1
D gene: TRBD2
clone size: .
CDR3 protein: CASSSTSGRTGELFF
CDR3 DNA: TGCGCCAGCAGCTCGACTAGCGGGCGCACCGGGGAGCTGTTTTTT

J gene: TRBJ2-3
V gene: TRBV2
D gene: .
clone size: .
CDR3 protein: CASSSSGKGPDTQYF
CDR3 DNA: TGTGCCAGCAGTTCTTCAGGGAAGGGGCCAGATACGCAGTATTTT

J gene: TRBJ2-1
V gene: TRBV6-5
D gene: .
clone size: .
CDR3 protein: CASGGLYNEQFF
CDR3 DNA: TGTGCCAGCGGCGGGCTTTACAATGAGCAGTTCTTC

J gene: TRBJ2-3
V gene: TRBV12-3/TRBV12-4
D gene: .
clone size: .
CDR3 protein: CASSLYRADTQYF
CDR3 DNA: TGTGCCAGCAGTTTATACAGGGCGGATACGCAGTATTTT

J gene: TRBJ2-7
V gene: TRBV1
D gene: .
clone size: .
CDR3 protein: CTSSQDWAEGELYEQYF
CDR3 DNA: TGCACCAGCAGCCAAGATTGGGCCGAGGGTGAACTCTACGAGCAGTACTTC

J gene: TRBJ1-5
V gene: TRBV6-6
D gene: .
clone size: .
CDR3 protein: CASSLDSNQPQHF
CDR3 DNA: TGTGCCAGCAGCCTTGACAGTAATCAGCCCCAGCATTTT

J gene: TRBJ2-1
V gene: TRBV5-1
D gene: .
clone size: .
CDR3 protein: CASSLEGGDEQFF
CDR3 DNA: TGCGCCAGCAGCTTGGAAGGGGGGGATGAGCAGTTCTTC

J gene: TRBJ2-6
V gene: TRBV4-1
D gene: .
clone size: .
CDR3 protein: CASSQDKRQIISGANVLTF
CDR3 DNA: TGCGCCAGCAGCCAAGATAAGAGACAGATAATCTCTGGGGCCAACGTCCTGACTTTC

J gene: TRBJ1-5
V gene: TRBV6-1
D gene: .
clone size: .
CDR3 protein: CASSEPAVSNQPQHF
CDR3 DNA: TGTGCCAGCAGTGAACCCGCAGTTAGCAATCAGCCCCAGCATTTT

J gene: TRBJ1-1
V gene: TRBV7-9
D gene: TRBD1
clone size: .
CDR3 protein: CASSFGDRSATEAFF
CDR3 DNA: TGTGCCAGCAGCTTTGGGGACAGGTCAGCCACTGAAGCTTTCTTT

J gene: TRBJ2-7
V gene: TRBV6-6
D gene: .
clone size: .
CDR3 protein: CASSYSDGAYEQYF
CDR3 DNA: TGTGCCAGCAGTTATTCGGACGGGGCCTACGAGCAGTACTTC

J gene: TRBJ2-3
V gene: TRBV7-3
D gene: TRBD2
clone size: .
CDR3 protein: CASSKRQTRRLAGVGTDTQYF
CDR3 DNA: TGTGCCAGCAGCAAACGACAGACTCGAAGACTAGCGGGAGTCGGCACAGATACGCAGTATTTT

J gene: TRBJ2-3
V gene: TRBV3-1/TRBV3-2
D gene: .
clone size: .
CDR3 protein: CASSYDRHTDTQYF
CDR3 DNA: TGTGCCAGCAGCTATGACAGACACACAGATACGCAGTATTTT

J gene: TRBJ2-2
V gene: TRBV7-8
D gene: TRBD2
clone size: few
CDR3 protein: CASSLLGTILSGELFF
CDR3 DNA: TGTGCCAGCAGCTTACTCGGGACTATTCTCTCCGGGGAGCTGTTTTTT

J gene: TRBJ1-4
V gene: TRBV5-1
D gene: TRBD1
clone size: once
CDR3 protein: CASRGMGQLKLFF
CDR3 DNA: TGCGCCAGCAGAGGGATGGGACAGCTAAAACTGTTTTTT

J gene: TRBJ2-1
V gene: TRBV2
D gene: TRBD2
clone size: .
CDR3 protein: CASSDMGQGAALRTSGRYNEQFF
CDR3 DNA: TGTGCCAGCAGTGATATGGGCCAGGGGGCTGCCCTCCGGACTAGCGGGAGGTACAATGAGCAGTTCTTC

J gene: TRBJ2-3
V gene: TRBV7-8
D gene: .
clone size: few
CDR3 protein: CASSPGLNTDTQYF
CDR3 DNA: TGTGCCAGCAGCCCCGGACTGAACACAGATACGCAGTATTTT

J gene: TRBJ2-7
V gene: TRBV7-2
D gene: .
clone size: .
CDR3 protein: CASSVTRGQGEQYF
CDR3 DNA: TGTGCCAGCAGCGTGACCAGGGGCCAGGGAGAGCAGTACTTC

J gene: TRBJ2-1
V gene: TRBV25-1
D gene: TRBD2
clone size: .
CDR3 protein: CASSFSGMGSYNEQFF
CDR3 DNA: TGTGCCAGCAGTTTTAGCGGGATGGGCTCCTACAATGAGCAGTTCTTC

J gene: TRBJ2-6
V gene: TRBV3-1/TRBV3-2
D gene: .
clone size: .
CDR3 protein: CASSQFLSGANVLTF
CDR3 DNA: TGTGCCAGCAGCCAGTTTCTCTCTGGGGCCAACGTCCTGACTTTC

J gene: TRBJ1-2
V gene: TRBV9
D gene: .
clone size: few
CDR3 protein: CASSIDGEDGYTF
CDR3 DNA: TGTGCCAGCAGCATAGACGGGGAAGACGGCTACACCTTC

J gene: TRBJ2-5
V gene: TRBV9
D gene: TRBD1
clone size: .
CDR3 protein: CASSDWTGGIRETQYF
CDR3 DNA: TGTGCCAGCAGCGACTGGACAGGGGGCATTAGAGAGACCCAGTACTTC

J gene: TRBJ2-2
V gene: TRBV5-1
D gene: TRBD2
clone size: .
CDR3 protein: CASSPLAANTGELFF
CDR3 DNA: TGCGCCAGCAGCCCCCTAGCGGCCAACACCGGGGAGCTGTTTTTT

J gene: TRBJ2-2
V gene: TRBV2
D gene: .
clone size: .
CDR3 protein: CASRGLRSTGELFF
CDR3 DNA: TGTGCCAGCCGCGGGCTCCGAAGCACCGGGGAGCTGTTTTTT

J gene: TRBJ1-5
V gene: TRBV15
D gene: .
clone size: .
CDR3 protein: CATSRDYGQNQPQHF
CDR3 DNA: TGTGCCACCAGCAGAGACTATGGACAGAATCAGCCCCAGCATTTT

J gene: TRBJ2-5
V gene: TRBV3-1/TRBV3-2
D gene: .
clone size: .
CDR3 protein: CASSQFAGMQETQYF
CDR3 DNA: TGTGCCAGCAGCCAATTTGCGGGAATGCAAGAGACCCAGTACTTC

J gene: TRBJ2-2
V gene: TRBV27
D gene: .
clone size: .
CDR3 protein: CASSIRWTGELFF
CDR3 DNA: TGTGCCAGCAGTATCAGGTGGACCGGGGAGCTGTTTTTT

J gene: TRBJ2-7
V gene: TRBV10-3
D gene: .
clone size: .
CDR3 protein: CAISESGTNSYEQYF
CDR3 DNA: TGTGCCATCAGTGAGTCCGGGACAAACTCCTACGAGCAGTACTTC

J gene: TRBJ2-2
V gene: TRBV3-1/TRBV3-2
D gene: TRBD1
clone size: few
CDR3 protein: CASSQGDRGRIGELFF
CDR3 DNA: TGTGCCAGCAGCCAAGGGGACAGGGGGCGTATCGGGGAGCTGTTTTTT

J gene: TRBJ2-5
V gene: TRBV11-1
D gene: .
clone size: .
CDR3 protein: CASSLLAGTPQETQYF
CDR3 DNA: TGTGCCAGCAGCTTATTGGCGGGAACTCCCCAAGAGACCCAGTACTTC

J gene: TRBJ2-1
V gene: TRBV28
D gene: .
clone size: .
CDR3 protein: CASSSIRLVYNEQFF
CDR3 DNA: TGTGCCAGCAGTTCCATTCGACTAGTCTACAATGAGCAGTTCTTC

J gene: TRBJ1-3
V gene: TRBV5-6
D gene: .
clone size: .
CDR3 protein: CASSLGGTFGNTIYF
CDR3 DNA: TGTGCCAGCAGCTTGGGGGGGACATTCGGAAACACCATATATTTT

J gene: TRBJ2-7
V gene: TRBV10-3
D gene: .
clone size: once
CDR3 protein: CAISGRDMAYEQYF
CDR3 DNA: TGTGCCATCAGTGGAAGGGACATGGCCTACGAGCAGTACTTC

J gene: TRBJ1-5
V gene: TRBV7-2
D gene: TRBD1
clone size: .
CDR3 protein: CASSRTGFNQPQHF
CDR3 DNA: TGTGCCAGCAGCCGGACAGGATTCAATCAGCCCCAGCATTTT

J gene: TRBJ2-1
V gene: TRBV27
D gene: TRBD1
clone size: .
CDR3 protein: CASNGQGSEQFF
CDR3 DNA: TGTGCCAGCAACGGACAGGGGAGCGAGCAGTTCTTC

J gene: TRBJ2-2
V gene: TRBV12-3/TRBV12-4
D gene: .
clone size: few
CDR3 protein: CASSSSGGELFF
CDR3 DNA: TGTGCCAGCAGTTCCAGCGGCGGGGAGCTGTTTTTT

J gene: TRBJ2-2
V gene: TRBV30
D gene: TRBD1
clone size: few
CDR3 protein: CAWSSLHHGQGALGTGELFF
CDR3 DNA: TGTGCCTGGAGTTCTCTTCACCATGGACAGGGGGCATTGGGTACCGGGGAGCTGTTTTTT

J gene: TRBJ2-7
V gene: TRBV19
D gene: .
clone size: .
CDR3 protein: CASSMGISYEQYF
CDR3 DNA: TGTGCCAGTAGTATGGGCATATCCTACGAGCAGTACTTC

J gene: TRBJ2-1
V gene: TRBV6-5
D gene: .
clone size: .
CDR3 protein: CASSGQLSYNEQFF
CDR3 DNA: TGTGCCAGCAGCGGACAGCTTTCCTACAATGAGCAGTTCTTC

J gene: TRBJ1-2
V gene: TRBV30
D gene: TRBD1
clone size: .
CDR3 protein: CAWSGGKGAYGYTF
CDR3 DNA: TGTGCCTGGTCGGGCGGAAAGGGGGCGTATGGCTACACCTTC

J gene: TRBJ1-1
V gene: TRBV18
D gene: .
clone size: .
CDR3 protein: CASSTNRDTEAFF
CDR3 DNA: TGTGCCAGCTCAACCAACAGGGATACTGAAGCTTTCTTT